Presented here are 30 T cell receptor beta chains from one specimen sequenced in a study of identical twins. TCRdb used MiXCR to reprocess the 5' RACE reads, holding one entry per CDR3 protein. The sample holds 350,000 to 500,000 distinct CDR3 sequences; 15% to 20% are singletons and the top ten take approximately 12%. The specimen was naive T cells sorted from blood. The receptor source for this set is a man in his fifties in good health.

The chain is built from TRBV7-9 and TRBJ2-2; no reliable D call. Germline-derived CDR1 and CDR2 are SEHNR and FQNEAQ (reference sequence). V was trimmed by 1 base and J by 9 bases, leaving 9 bases between them. The CDR3 is 13 residues long. The CDR3 reads CASSLGRPRELFF. The CDR3 DNA is TGTGCCAGCAGCTTAGGGCGCCCCCGGGAGCTGTTTTTT. Complete variable domain (other parts from reference TRBV7-9 and TRBJ2-2): DTGVSQNPRHKITKRGQNVTFRCDPISEHNRLYWYRQTLGQGPEFLTYFQNEAQLEKSRLLSDRFSAERPKGSFSTLEIQRTEQGDSAMYLCASSLGRPRELFFGEGSRLTVL.

In its sample, this clonotype was seen many times. The chain employs TRBV18 and TRBJ2-2; D unresolved. From germline, CDR1 is KGHSH and CDR2 LQKENI. The CDR3 length is 13 residues. Deletions cut 2 bases from V and 5 bases from J, with 6 bases between. The CDR3 DNA is TGTGCCAGCTCACCAGAGATAACCGGGGAGCTGTTTTTT. This gives the protein CASSPEITGELFF. Full variable domain (missing parts from reference TRBV18 and TRBJ2-2): NAGVMQNPRHLVRRRGQEARLRCSPMKGHSHVYWYRQLPEEGLKFMVYLQKENIIDESGMPKERFSAEFPKEGPSILRIQQVVRGDSAAYFCASSPEITGELFFGEGSRLTVL.

This clonotype has at least ten counts. The V call is TRBV20-1, the J call TRBJ2-1; 10 nucleotides match TRBD2. V lost 6 bases and J lost 5; bases outside the gene matches: 10. Germline V gives CDR1 DFQATT, CDR2 SNEGSKA (reference sequence). CDR3 length: 15 residues. The CDR3 nucleotides are TGCAGTGCGCGTTCTGTCACTAGCGGGAACAATGAGCAGTTCTTC. Residues: CSARSVTSGNNEQFF.

This clonotype was counted between two and nine times. CDR3 residues: CSVELAGGPYEQYF. The CDR3 DNA reads TGCAGCGTTGAACTAGCGGGGGGGCCCTACGAGCAGTACTTC. The chain uses TRBV29-1 and TRBJ2-7; 12 bases are shared with TRBD2. Losses at the gene ends were 2 bases for V and 2 bases for J; bases not matched to a gene: 1. The CDR3 has 14 residues. CDR1 and CDR2 (germline): SQVTM, ANQGSEA.

In its sample, this clonotype was seen a few times. The chain combines TRBV12-3 or TRBV12-4 with TRBJ2-1; 8 nucleotides line up with TRBD2. With 4 bases clipped from V and 6 bases from J, the junction kept 14 bases outside the gene matches. CDR3 size: 17 residues. CDR3 nucleotides: TGTGCCAGCAGTTCGCTAGCGGGTAGTTTCACAGTCAATGAGCAGTTCTTC. Its translation: CASSSLAGSFTVNEQFF.

There are many counts of this clonotype. The J gene is TRBJ2-5, the V gene TRBV6-5, with TRBD2 as a possible D gene (5 bases). The CDR3 loop spans 17 amino acids. Per germline, CDR1 MNHEY and CDR2 SVGAGI. Trimming shortened V by 0 bases and J by 0 bases, and 14 bases separated the two germline ends. The CDR3 sequence is CASSYSGGLFDQETQYF. CDR3 DNA: TGTGCCAGCAGTTACTCAGGAGGCCTATTCGACCAAGAGACCCAGTACTTC.

The chain couples TRBV18 to TRBJ1-1; no firm D call. The germline V gene encodes CDR1 KGHSH and CDR2 LQKENI. The CDR3 has 12 amino acids. The V end lost 6 bases, the J end lost 4 bases, and 9 bases lay between the germline ends. Here the CDR3 reads CASSRDPTEAFF. CDR3 in DNA: TGTGCCAGCTCGCGAGATCCCACTGAAGCTTTCTTT.

In its sample, this clonotype was seen a few times. This chain uses TRBV28 with TRBJ2-7; TRBD1 aligns across 9 bases. The CDR3 consists of 15 residues. Unmatched junction bases numbered 5, after V lost 3 bases and J lost 2 bases. Per germline, CDR1 MDHEN and CDR2 SYDVKM. The CDR3 DNA is TGTGCCAGCAGTTTGGGGACAGGGTCCCCCTACGAGCAGTACTTC. Translated, it gives CASSLGTGSPYEQYF.

This clonotype was counted only a few times. The CDR3 sequence: CASRRTGAYKNIQYF. The CDR3, as DNA: TGTGCCAGCAGAAGGACAGGGGCCTACAAAAACATTCAGTACTTC. The gene calls are TRBV6-1 and TRBJ2-4; 9 bases map to TRBD1. CDR1 is MNHNS, CDR2 SASEGT, per germline. With 6 bases clipped from V and 3 bases from J, the junction kept 6 bases outside the gene matches. The CDR3 runs to 15 residues.

This clonotype occurred a few times. The V call is TRBV20-1, the J call TRBJ2-3; tentatively, D is TRBD1 (7 bases). Per the germline V gene, CDR1 is DFQATT and CDR2 is SNEGSKA (reference sequence). V was trimmed by 3 bases and J by 6 bases, leaving 22 bases between them. The CDR3 is 16 residues long. CDR3 sequence: CSASSLGSGGGDTQYF. CDR3 sequence (DNA): TGCAGTGCTAGTAGCCTGGGTAGCGGAGGGGGCGATACGCAGTATTTT.

This clonotype showed up many times. The chain uses TRBV6-2 or TRBV6-3 and TRBJ2-2; perhaps TRBD1 as D (5 bases). The CDR3 contains 12 residues. V lost 6 bases, J lost 6 bases, and 8 bases lay in between. Germline V gives CDR1 MNHEY, CDR2 SVGEGT. CDR3 in amino acids: CASRGVAGELFF. Written as DNA, the CDR3 is TGTGCCAGCAGAGGGGTCGCCGGGGAGCTGTTTTTT.

This clonotype was detected a few times. The chain is built from TRBV18 and TRBJ2-3; D call uncertain. Trimming left V 2 bases short and J 2 bases short, with 8 bases between. CDR3 size: 14 residues. Per the germline V gene, CDR1 is KGHSH and CDR2 is LQKENI. The CDR3 nucleotides read TGTGCCAGCTCACCAGTTGGCGTCACAGATACGCAGTATTTT. Translated, it gives CASSPVGVTDTQYF.

This clonotype occurred many times. The CDR3 protein is CASSQSPGTGELFF. CDR3 in DNA: TGTGCCAGCAGCCAAAGTCCGGGCACCGGGGAGCTGTTTTTT. V and J are TRBV3-1 and TRBJ2-2; D gene ambiguous. The CDR3 totals 14 residues. V was trimmed by 2 bases and J by 4 bases, leaving 8 bases between them. Germline CDR1 and CDR2: LGHDT and YNNKEL (reference sequence). The full variable domain, rest sourced from reference TRBV3-1 and TRBJ2-2, is DTAVSQTPKYLVTQMGNDKSIKCEQNLGHDTMYWYKQDSKKFLKIMFSYNNKELIINETVPNRFSPKSPDKAHLNLHINSLELGDSAVYFCASSQSPGTGELFFGEGSRLTVL.

The chain is built from TRBV9 and TRBJ2-3; D could derive from TRBD1 or TRBD2 (5 bases each). Trimming stripped 4 bases from V and 0 bases from J, with 12 bases between. The CDR3 length is 15 residues. Looked up from germline, CDR1 is SGDLS and CDR2 is YYNGEE. Written as DNA, the CDR3 is TGTGCCAGCAGCTACGGGGCCCTTAGCACAGATACGCAGTATTTT. This codes for CASSYGALSTDTQYF.

The chain combines TRBV5-1 with TRBJ1-1; D gene unclear. This CDR3 is built from 12 residues. The V gene lost 0 bases and the J gene lost 6 bases, with 6 bases spanning the gap. Germline assignment: CDR1 SGHRS and CDR2 YFSETQ. The CDR3 DNA reads as TGCGCCAGCAGCTTGGACGGCGCTGAAGCTTTCTTT. Protein: CASSLDGAEAFF.

This clonotype was seen only a few times. The rearrangement joins TRBV20-1 to TRBJ1-1; a weak D match, TRBD1 (5 bases). With 3 bases removed from V and 6 bases from J, the gap between germline ends came to 14 bases. This CDR3 is built from 13 residues. The germline CDR1 and CDR2 sequences are DFQATT and SNEGSKA (reference sequence). CDR3 amino acids: CSASRRSRAEAFF. For the CDR3, the DNA is TGCAGTGCTAGCAGGAGGTCCAGGGCTGAAGCTTTCTTT.

The chain has TRBV3-1 and TRBJ2-4, with TRBD1 identical over 8 bases. The germline CDR1 and CDR2 sequences are LGHDT and YNNKEL (reference sequence). The CDR3 runs to 18 residues. Trimming at V came to 5 bases and at J to 1 base, leaving 13 bases not matched to a gene. DNA of the CDR3: TGTGCCAGCAGCACAGGGGGAACTCGAGGGTCGGCCAAAAACATTCAGTACTTC. It translates to CASSTGGTRGSAKNIQYF.

In its sample, this clonotype was seen a few times. The genes are TRBV6-2 or TRBV6-3 and TRBJ2-5; 9 positions agree with TRBD1. The CDR3 covers 16 residues. Germline V gene lookup returns CDR1 MNHEY and CDR2 SVGEGT. V shed 6 bases, J shed 4 bases, and the junction held 12 bases outside the gene matches. In DNA form, the CDR3 reads TGTGCCAGCAGGCAGACTACAGGGGGCGGGGGAGAGACCCAGTACTTC. It specifies CASRQTTGGGGETQYF.

In this sample, this clonotype turned up many times. V usage is TRBV28 and J usage is TRBJ2-6; no clear D gene. Between the trimmed V and J ends, which lost 2 bases and 4 bases, there was a span of 6 bases. Germline values: CDR1 MDHEN, CDR2 SYDVKM. This CDR3 has 14 amino acids. CDR3 bases: TGTGCCAGCAGTTTACTCGGAGGGGCCAACGTCCTGACTTTC. Amino acid sequence: CASSLLGGANVLTF.

The rearrangement links TRBV6-2 or TRBV6-3 to TRBJ2-2, with D possibly being TRBD1 or TRBD2 (6 bases each). The CDR3 totals 16 residues. CDR1 is MNHEY, CDR2 SVGEGT, per germline. Trimming shortened V by 5 bases and J by 4 bases, and 17 bases separated the two germline ends. The CDR3 DNA sequence: TGTGCCAGCAGTCGAGGAACAGGGACTGGCACCGGGGAGCTGTTTTTT. It translates to CASSRGTGTGTGELFF.

This clonotype was detected many times. The V and J genes are TRBV6-4 and TRBJ2-3, with TRBD2 identical over 12 bases. Losses at the gene ends were 6 bases for V and 5 bases for J; bases not matched to a gene: 3. This CDR3 is 14 amino acids long. CDR1 is MRHNA and CDR2 is SNTAGT in the germline V gene. The CDR3 reads CASSQTSGGDTQYF. The CDR3 DNA reads as TGTGCCAGCAGCCAGACTAGCGGGGGAGATACGCAGTATTTT.

This clonotype was found many times. The chain couples TRBV5-1 to TRBJ1-2, with no clear D. Germline V gene lookup returns CDR1 SGHRS and CDR2 YFSETQ. V was cut by 5 bases and J by 4 bases, with 9 bases left in between. This CDR3 is 12 amino acids long. The CDR3 protein is CASSYGLYGYTF. CDR3 in DNA: TGCGCCAGCAGTTACGGTCTCTATGGCTACACCTTC.

The chain is built from TRBV19 and TRBJ2-4; D unclear. Trimming took 5 bases from V and 0 from J, leaving 11 bases between them. This CDR3 spans 15 amino acids. CDR1 is LNHDA, CDR2 SQIVND, per germline (reference sequence). CDR3 region: CASSWTGLAKNIQYF. The DNA of the CDR3 is TGTGCCAGTAGTTGGACGGGTCTAGCCAAAAACATTCAGTACTTC.

The chain carries TRBV10-3 and TRBJ2-5; TRBD2 aligns across 14 bases. The ends lost 6 bases at V and 7 bases at J; junction bases unmatched: 10. Germline loops: CDR1 ENHRY, CDR2 SYGVKD. This CDR3 is 16 amino acids long. The CDR3 region is CAISKSGLAGETTQYF. Here the CDR3 DNA reads TGTGCCATCAGCAAATCGGGACTAGCGGGAGAGACGACCCAGTACTTC.

This clonotype was seen a handful of times. The chain combines TRBV4-1 with TRBJ2-3, with D perhaps TRBD1 (5 bases). The ends were cut back, 1 base at V and 2 bases at J, with 13 bases in the middle. There are 16 residues in the CDR3. Germline V lookup: CDR1 MGHRA, CDR2 YSYEKL. CDR3 coding DNA: TGCGCCAGCAGCCAAGGGGGCAGCGAACACACAGATACGCAGTATTTT. The encoded protein is CASSQGGSEHTDTQYF.

This clonotype was seen a handful of times. The gene calls are TRBV11-2 and TRBJ2-1; D might be TRBD2 (5 bases). The CDR3 runs 15 residues. Trimming pared 3 bases from V and 3 bases from J, leaving 12 bases between. Germline V gene data show CDR1 as SGHAT and CDR2 as FQNNGV. The CDR3 DNA reads as TGTGCCAGCAGCTTTAGCGCAGGAAACTACAATGAGCAGTTCTTC. Its translation: CASSFSAGNYNEQFF.

This clonotype was counted between two and nine times. The V gene is TRBV20-1, the J gene TRBJ1-5; 8 bases map to TRBD1. The CDR3 contains 14 residues. Germline V gene sequence: CDR1 DFQATT, CDR2 SNEGSKA (reference sequence). V lost 5 bases and J lost 7; bases outside the gene matches: 10. The CDR3 bases are TGCAGTGCTTCCCTGACAGGGGTAGGACAGCCCCAGCATTTT. Translation: CSASLTGVGQPQHF.

This clonotype has just a few counts. A much larger clone differs from this one at a single base, so this may be a read error. V gene TRBV6-5 combines with J gene TRBJ1-1; D unclear. This CDR3 region has 13 residues. The germline V gene has CDR1 MNHEY and CDR2 SVGAGI. Trimming took 0 bases from V and 5 from J, leaving 7 bases between them. CDR3 DNA: TGTGCCAGCAGTTACTCGGGAAAGACTGAAGCTTTCTTT. This encodes CASSYSGKTEAFF.

This clonotype has at least ten counts. The V and J genes are TRBV29-1 and TRBJ2-1; a weak D match, TRBD2 (6 bases). CDR1 SQVTM and CDR2 ANQGSEA come from the germline V gene. CDR3 length: 14 amino acids. V gave up 4 bases and J gave up 5 bases, with 15 bases separating them. CDR3 coding DNA: TGCAGCGTTGGATCCCGACTAGAAAACAATGAGCAGTTCTTC. It is translated as CSVGSRLENNEQFF.

There are a few counts of this clonotype. The rearrangement links TRBV20-1 to TRBJ2-7; TRBD1 aligns across 7 bases. This CDR3 spans 14 amino acids. The J segment lost 3 bases and the V segment lost 2 bases, leaving 7 bases of the junction unmatched. The germline CDR1 and CDR2 sequences are DFQATT and SNEGSKA (reference sequence). CDR3 bases: TGCAGTGCTAGAAAAGTTGGACAGGACTACGAGCAGTACTTC. The encoded protein is CSARKVGQDYEQYF.